One sample yielded the 21 T cell receptor beta chains listed below, sequenced in a study of T-cell reconstitution after alpha-beta-depleted transplantation in children. Unique molecular identifiers were used to barcode this TCRbeta library. From the PCR reads, TCRdb called clonotypes with MiXCR, one entry per CDR3 protein. The repertoire consists of approximately 200,000 distinct CDR3 sequences, with 5% to 6.5% occurring once and the leading ten covering around 4.4%. This specimen was PBMCs, taken before TCRalphabeta/CD19-depleted stem cell transplant. The receptors shown here come from a girl in the first two years of life with combined immunodeficiency, due to receive a stem cell transplant.

The genes are TRBV4-3 and TRBJ1-1; maybe TRBD1 (5 bases). The V gene's germline CDR1 is LGHNA and CDR2 YSLEER. The CDR3 sequence is 15 residues long. Between the trimmed V and J ends, which lost 0 bases and 0 bases, there was a span of 8 bases. In DNA form, the CDR3 reads TGCGCCAGCAGCCAAGATGGGGACCTGAACACTGAAGCTTTCTTT. This encodes CASSQDGDLNTEAFF.

Many counts were recorded for this clonotype. This chain links TRBV9 with TRBJ2-6; 9 nucleotides align to TRBD1. This CDR3 has 18 residues. J gave up 0 bases and V 3 bases, and 7 bases lay outside the gene matches. Germline V gene sequence: CDR1 SGDLS, CDR2 YYNGEE. The CDR3 region is CASSEQGATVSGANVLTF. CDR3 nucleotide sequence: TGTGCCAGCAGCGAACAGGGGGCAACCGTCTCTGGGGCCAACGTCCTGACTTTC. Full variable domain (remainder filled in from reference TRBV9 and TRBJ2-6): DSGVTQTPKHLITATGQRVTLRCSPRSGDLSVYWYQQSLDQGLQFLIQYYNGEERAKGNILERFSAQQFPDLHSELNLSSLELGDSALYFCASSEQGATVSGANVLTFGAGSRLTVL.

This clonotype appeared many times. The chain carries TRBV5-1 and TRBJ2-1; tentatively, D is TRBD1 or TRBD2 (5 bases each). Germline lookup yields CDR1 SGHRS and CDR2 YFSETQ. V was trimmed by 2 bases and J by 8 bases, leaving 17 bases between them. The CDR3 is 15 residues long. CDR3 amino acids: CASSFVGTLRDEQFF. Here the CDR3 DNA reads TGCGCCAGCAGCTTCGTGGGGACCCTACGGGATGAGCAGTTCTTC. Full variable domain (outside the CDR3, taken from reference TRBV5-1 and TRBJ2-1): KAGVTQTPRYLIKTRGQQVTLSCSPISGHRSVSWYQQTPGQGLQFLFEYFSETQRNKGNFPGRFSGRQFSNSRSEMNVSTLELGDSALYLCASSFVGTLRDEQFFGPGTRLTVL.

This clonotype came up many times. J is TRBJ1-2 and V is TRBV29-1; 8 bases match TRBD1. This CDR3 comprises 14 residues. Germline CDR1 is SQVTM and CDR2 is ANQGSEA. V was clipped by 4 bases and J by 3 bases; unmatched bases: 7. CDR3 residues: CSVAPLTGDYGYTF. The CDR3 nucleotides are TGCAGCGTTGCCCCCTTGACAGGGGACTATGGCTACACCTTC.

This clonotype was counted many times. The rearrangement links TRBV7-6 to TRBJ2-7; 7 bases align to TRBD2. CDR1 is SGHVS and CDR2 is FNYEAQ in the germline V gene. The CDR3 totals 17 residues. V lost 4 bases, J lost 3 bases, and 15 bases stayed unmatched. The CDR3 protein is CASSSRLPGRAGYEQYF. CDR3 coding DNA: TGTGCCAGCAGCTCCCGTTTACCGGGGAGGGCCGGCTACGAGCAGTACTTC.

The CDR3 region has the DNA TGTGCCAGCAGCTTGCGCGTTCGGGTCTTCGAGCAGTACTTC. Translating gives CASSLRVRVFEQYF. The gene calls are TRBV5-6 and TRBJ2-7; D remains ambiguous. The V gene lost 1 base and the J gene lost 6 bases, with 14 bases spanning the gap. The CDR3 spans 14 residues. Germline-derived CDR1 and CDR2 are SGHDT and YYEEEE.

This clonotype was observed many times. The DNA for the CDR3 is TGCAGCGTTAGAGGCGGGAACACTGAAGCTTTCTTT. Its translation: CSVRGGNTEAFF. The V and J genes are TRBV29-1 and TRBJ1-1, with unresolved D. The CDR3 loop spans 12 amino acids. The germline gives CDR1 SQVTM, CDR2 ANQGSEA. V was clipped by 5 bases and J by 1 base, with 8 bases between them.

This clonotype was seen only a few times. This chain connects TRBV18 to TRBJ2-3; tentatively, D is TRBD1 (5 bases). This CDR3 region has 13 residues. The V gene's germline CDR1 is KGHSH and CDR2 LQKENI. The V end lost 8 bases, the J end lost 2 bases, and 11 bases lay between the germline ends. Here the CDR3 DNA reads TGTGCCAGCGGGGCACAGGTCACAGATACGCAGTATTTT. Translating it yields CASGAQVTDTQYF. Drawing the rest from reference TRBV18 and TRBJ2-3, the complete variable domain is NAGVMQNPRHLVRRRGQEARLRCSPMKGHSHVYWYRQLPEEGLKFMVYLQKENIIDESGMPKERFSAEFPKEGPSILRIQQVVRGDSAAYFCASGAQVTDTQYFGPGTRLTVL.

The rearrangement joins TRBV5-1 to TRBJ2-7; 7 bases match TRBD2. The CDR3 spans 18 residues. V lost 1 base, J lost 0 bases, and 13 bases stayed unmatched. CDR1 and CDR2 from the germline V gene are SGHRS and YFSETQ. CDR3 loop: CASSLWSWAAGNSYEQYF. CDR3 in DNA: TGCGCCAGCAGCTTGTGGAGTTGGGCAGCGGGGAACTCCTACGAGCAGTACTTC.

This clonotype was counted at least ten times. The V and J genes are TRBV28 and TRBJ2-3; D gene ambiguous. The CDR3 covers 17 residues. The germline V gene has CDR1 MDHEN and CDR2 SYDVKM. Trimming shortened V by 4 bases and J by 9 bases, and 26 bases separated the two germline ends. CDR3 coding DNA: TGTGCCAGCAGTTCCCGAATGACGATAGACCCAAATAAAACGCAGTATTTT. Residues: CASSSRMTIDPNKTQYF. Together with reference TRBV28 and TRBJ2-3, the CDR3 gives the full variable domain: DVKVTQSSRYLVKRTGEKVFLECVQDMDHENMFWYRQDPGLGLRLIYFSYDVKMKEKGDIPEGYSVSREKKERFSLILESASTNQTSMYLCASSSRMTIDPNKTQYFGPGTRLTVL.

This clonotype was recorded at least ten times. The chain carries TRBV29-1 and TRBJ2-3; 15 positions match TRBD2. The CDR3 covers 13 residues. The trim removed 6 bases at V and 6 bases at J, leaving 1 base unmatched. Germline V CDR1 and CDR2: SQVTM, ANQGSEA. CDR3 coding DNA: TGCAGCGTCGGGACTAGCGGGAGGGATACGCAGTATTTT. Residues: CSVGTSGRDTQYF.

Many counts were recorded for this clonotype. The J gene is TRBJ2-7, the V gene TRBV30; D gene unclear. Trimming removed 4 bases at V and 3 bases at J, with 22 bases between. This CDR3 has 16 residues. CDR1 is GTSNPN and CDR2 is SVGIG in the germline V gene (reference sequence). The CDR3 sequence: CAWTERGNPIYYEQYF. CDR3 in DNA: TGTGCCTGGACGGAGCGAGGTAACCCCATATACTACGAGCAGTACTTC.

V usage is TRBV12-3 or TRBV12-4 and J usage is TRBJ1-2; D uncertain. V shed 1 base and J shed 6 bases, with 12 bases lying between them. This CDR3 comprises 14 residues. The DNA for the CDR3 is TGTGCCAGCAGTTTAGTGGTAGGGTTCGATGGCTACACCTTC. This gives the protein CASSLVVGFDGYTF.

This clonotype was recorded at least ten times. CDR3 nucleotide sequence: TGCAGTGCGTCGGGTAGGGAAAAGAATGAGCAGTTCTTC. As protein: CSASGREKNEQFF. The chain is built from TRBV20-1 and TRBJ2-1, with D uncertain. The CDR3 is made up of 13 amino acids. The germline gives CDR1 DFQATT, CDR2 SNEGSKA (reference sequence). V lost 6 bases and J 7 bases, leaving 16 bases between the germline ends.

This clonotype was seen repeatedly, ten times or more. V gene TRBV12-3 or TRBV12-4 combines with J gene TRBJ2-5, with unresolved D. V lost 6 bases, J lost 0 bases, and 5 bases lay in between. CDR3 size: 12 residues. The DNA for the CDR3 is TGTGCCAGCAGCTGGAACCAAGAGACCCAGTACTTC. Translation gives CASSWNQETQYF.

This clonotype was recorded many times. The chain employs TRBV20-1 and TRBJ1-3; D is uncertain. The CDR3 contains 14 residues. Looked up from germline, CDR1 is DFQATT and CDR2 is SNEGSKA (reference sequence). Trimming removed 2 bases at V and 4 bases at J, with 12 bases between. CDR3 region: CSARPLYGGNTIYF. As DNA, the CDR3 is TGCAGTGCTAGACCACTCTATGGGGGAAACACCATATATTTT.

This clonotype has only a few counts. This chain links TRBV4-3 with TRBJ2-2; D remains ambiguous. Germline CDR1 is LGHNA and CDR2 is YSLEER. The CDR3 contains 17 residues. V dropped 0 bases and J dropped 4 bases, with 15 bases sitting between them. This chain's CDR3 is CASSQDLFPTSTGELFF. CDR3 bases: TGCGCCAGCAGCCAAGATCTTTTCCCCACGAGCACCGGGGAGCTGTTTTTT.

This clonotype was seen at least ten times. This chain links TRBV12-3 or TRBV12-4 with TRBJ1-5; 9 bases fit TRBD1. The CDR3 extends over 13 amino acids. After removal of 6 bases from V and 6 bases from J, the junction contained 3 bases not matched to a gene. CDR3 coding DNA: TGTGCCAGCAGAACAGGGGGCGTTCAGCCCCAGCATTTT. It codes for CASRTGGVQPQHF.

This clonotype was found many times. CDR3 residues: CASSYSTSGAYNEQFF. DNA of the CDR3: TGTGCCAGCAGTTACTCGACTAGCGGAGCGTACAATGAGCAGTTCTTC. The chain recombines TRBV6-5 with TRBJ2-1; 9 bases fit TRBD2. CDR1 is MNHEY and CDR2 is SVGAGI in the germline V gene. The CDR3 extends over 16 amino acids. V lost 0 bases and J lost 4; bases outside the gene matches: 4.

This clonotype was seen ten or more times. J is TRBJ2-1 and V is TRBV7-3; maybe TRBD2 (5 bases). Germline CDR1 reads SGHTA; CDR2 reads FQGTGA. This CDR3 contains 16 residues. V was trimmed by 0 bases and J by 0 bases, leaving 9 bases between them. In DNA, the CDR3 is TGTGCCAGCAGCTTAACGGACTGGAACTCCTACAATGAGCAGTTCTTC. Translated: CASSLTDWNSYNEQFF.

Ten or more counts support this clonotype. V and J are TRBV5-1 and TRBJ2-1; D is possibly TRBD1 (6 bases). CDR1 is SGHRS and CDR2 is YFSETQ in the germline V gene. The V end lost 0 bases, the J end lost 5 bases, and 12 bases lay between the germline ends. The CDR3 runs to 15 residues. The CDR3: CASSLVGGGDNEQFF. The CDR3, as DNA: TGCGCCAGCAGCTTGGTTGGGGGCGGCGACAATGAGCAGTTCTTC.